These T cell receptor delta chains were read from a single sample in a study of gamma-delta chains in newborns, infants, children. TCRdb processed the reads again with the CATT caller. Of 5,000 to 7,000 delta-chain clones listed, 2.6% are singletons. The sequenced sample was blood. The receptors here all came from a child who was a newborn, infant or young child, either healthy, febrile or measles-vaccinated (not recorded which). Both conserved end residues are part of each CDR3. The order of the fields is clone size, CDR3 length, J gene, V gene, D gene, CDR3 protein, CDR3 DNA. D genes are given only for firm matches. Some rows mark clone size as missing; the rest say once, few, many or name a class of expanded clone.

>medium-sized|15|TRDJ2|TRDV2|TRDD3
CACDFILGDTAQLFF
TGTGCCTGTGACTTTATACTGGGGGATACTGCACAACTCTTCTTT
>medium-sized|18|TRDJ3|TRDV2|TRDD3
CACDPLGESSWDTRQMFF
TGTGCCTGTGATCCACTGGGGGAGAGCTCCTGGGACACCCGACAGATGTTTTTC
>few|15|TRDJ2|TRDV2|TRDD3
CACDTVGGLTAQLFF
TGTGCCTGTGACACCGTAGGGGGATTGACAGCGCAACTCTTCTTT
>-|19|TRDJ3|TRDV2|TRDD3
CACDTGGLGGAWDTRQMFF
TGTGCCTGCGACACCGGAGGACTGGGGGGCGCCTGGGACACCCGACAGATGTTTTTC
>medium-sized|18|TRDJ3|TRDV2|TRDD3
CACDTWGIDSWDTRQMFF
TGTGCCTGTGACACCTGGGGGATTGACTCCTGGGACACCCGACAGATGTTTTTC
>few|18|TRDJ3|TRDV2|TRDD3
CACDTVGESSWDARQMFF
TGTGCCTGTGACACCGTGGGGGAGTCCTCCTGGGACGCCCGACAGATGTTTTTC
>medium-sized|17|TRDJ1|TRDV2|TRDD3
CACDLLGDTIGTDKLIF
TGTGCCTGTGACCTACTGGGGGATACTATCGGCACCGATAAACTCATCTTT
>medium-sized|20|TRDJ3|TRDV2|TRDD3
CACDSVLGDTGPWDTRQMFF
TGTGCCTGTGACTCAGTACTGGGGGATACGGGACCCTGGGACACCCGACAGATGTTTTTC
>-|19|TRDJ3|TRDV2|TRDD3
CACDTVTGGYGWDTRQMFF
TGTGCCTGTGACACCGTTACTGGGGGATACGGCTGGGACACCCGACAGATGTTTTTC
>few|12|TRDJ1|TRDV1|-
CALGVYTDKLIF
TGTGCTCTTGGGGTCTACACCGATAAACTCATCTTT
>-|21|TRDJ3|TRDV2|TRDD3
CACDTLVLGDASSWDTRQMFF
TGTGCCTGTGACACCCTAGTACTGGGGGATGCTAGCTCCTGGGACACCCGACAGATGTTTTTC